This TCR beta chain was recovered during a study of early T cells in non-severe SARS-CoV-2 infection. As for the study in general: The study sequenced bulk RNA from unsorted whole blood, with chains unpaired.

V shed 4 bases and J 3 bases; nucleotides not matched to a gene: 2. The CDR3 length is 14 residues. The germline gives CDR1 MRHNA, CDR2 SNTAGT. Tagging with unique molecular identifiers was applied to individual cDNA molecules. TCRdb passed the 5' RACE reads through MiXCR, listing each CDR3 protein once. This table holds some 81,000 distinct CDR3 sequences, over 9% found once. This clonotype was picked up many times. The sequencing sample was made of whole blood. The rearrangement links TRBV6-4 to TRBJ2-2, with 7 positions matching TRBD1. The TCR comes from an adult who was a healthcare worker with PCR-confirmed SARS-CoV-2 infection or an uninfected control (not recorded which). The CDR3 sequence is CASSVQGDTGELFF. The DNA of the CDR3 is TGTGCCAGCAGTGTCCAGGGGGACACCGGGGAGCTGTTTTTT.